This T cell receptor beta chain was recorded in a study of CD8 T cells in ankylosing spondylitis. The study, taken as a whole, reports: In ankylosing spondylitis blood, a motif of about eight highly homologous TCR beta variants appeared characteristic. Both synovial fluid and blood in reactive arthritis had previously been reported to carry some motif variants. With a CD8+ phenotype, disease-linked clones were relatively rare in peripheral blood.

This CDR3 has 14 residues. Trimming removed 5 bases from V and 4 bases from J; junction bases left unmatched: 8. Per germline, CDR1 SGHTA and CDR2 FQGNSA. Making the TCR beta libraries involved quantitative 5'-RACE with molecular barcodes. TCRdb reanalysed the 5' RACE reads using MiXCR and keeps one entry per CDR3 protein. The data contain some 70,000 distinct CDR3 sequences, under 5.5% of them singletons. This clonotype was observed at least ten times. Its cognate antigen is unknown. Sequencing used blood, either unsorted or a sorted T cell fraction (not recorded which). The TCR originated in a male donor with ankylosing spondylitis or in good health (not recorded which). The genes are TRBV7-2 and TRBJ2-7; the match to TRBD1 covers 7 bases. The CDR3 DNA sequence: TGTGCCAGCAGCGCCCCCGACAGGGCATACGAGCAGTACTTC. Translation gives CASSAPDRAYEQYF. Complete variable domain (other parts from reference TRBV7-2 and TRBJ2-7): GAGVSQSPSNKVTEKGKDVELRCDPISGHTALYWYRQSLGQGLEFLIYFQGNSAPDKSGLPSDRFSAERTGGSVSTLTIQRTQQEDSAVYLCASSAPDRAYEQYFGPGTRLTVT.